This T cell receptor (beta chain) was profiled in a study of blood T cell repertoires in COVID-19. The overall study: From T cells, B-cell-depleted T cells, or PBMCs came the material, which was cDNA or gDNA.

Original data processing: Reference gene primer amplification in the assay estimated nucleated cell counts. Data came from immunoSEQ multiplex PCR; TCRdb stores just in-frame clones and leaves some out. V and J calls and clone size are given by that table; D and trimming were obtained from the DNA. The data hold about 150,000 clones, with around 87% observed a single time. J lost 12 bases, V lost 3 bases, and 11 bases had no gene match. The germline V gene has CDR1 MNHEY and CDR2 SMNVEV (reference sequence). CDR3 length equals 15 residues. Residents of over 20 US areas, aged roughly 18 to 89 years, made up the participants.

Input material: PBMCs or T cells enriched from blood (not recorded which). The chain links TRBV27 to TRBJ2-1; 10 bases line up with TRBD2. The sequence was collected from a woman aged 25 to 45 with acute COVID-19. In DNA, the CDR3 is TGTGCCAGCAGTTTCGAACTAGCGGGACCTACGGCGCAGTTCTTC. Protein product: CASSFELAGPTAQFF.